This T cell receptor (beta chain) was captured in a study of blood T cells in healthy people across ages. Study outcomes and limitations: Diversity estimated from one million T cells was considered an underestimate.

For the second PCR, which ran for about 6 to 11 cycles, a sample-barcoded 5' primer and a J-beta primer mix were used. TCRdb re-called the 5' RACE reads through MiXCR, storing one row per CDR3 protein. The data contain approximately 780,000 distinct CDR3 sequences, 20% to 30% of them singletons. Comment on this clonotype: The antigen is unknown.

The CDR3 has 13 residues. Deletions cut 6 bases from V and 4 bases from J, with 10 bases between. Germline V gene data show CDR1 as MNHNY and CDR2 as SVGAGI (reference sequence). The sample was also reused in another study, on T cells of mothers and their children.

This receptor was identified in a boy aged 5-17 years in good health. V is TRBV6-6 and J is TRBJ2-1; no definite D call. The sequenced sample was blood. The CDR3 DNA reads as TGTGCCAGCAGACCCGAGAAGTACAATGAGCAGTTCTTC. Residues: CASRPEKYNEQFF.